This record looks at one T cell receptor beta chain sequence and its context. Sample time point: newly diagnosed GD, antithyroid drugs for less than 3 months. RNA from PBMCs was the source of the TCR library. Germline V gene lookup returns CDR1 DFQATT and CDR2 SNEGSKA (reference sequence). This CDR3 is 14 amino acids long. With V trimmed by 4 bases and J by 7 bases, 10 bases remained unmatched. This record comes from a study of regulatory T cells in long-lasting Graves disease. Assembly of TCR beta libraries relied on iRepertoire HTBI primers together with Arm-PCR of CDR3 regions. A single record per CDR3 protein comes from TCRdb applying MiXCR to the multiplex PCR reads. This table holds 450,000 to 500,000 distinct CDR3 sequences, around 15% found once. A further study also used this sample, focusing on T cells in Graves' hyperthyroidism and ophthalmopathy. That source reports: Researchers ran a first-round RT-PCR on the TCR CDR3 using the HTBI primer set. Among clonotypes expanded in thyroid above 0.001, most were also found in blood.

The input for sequencing was peripheral blood mononuclear cells (PBMCs), taken at new diagnosis, from a patient treated with antithyroid drugs. The receptor comes from a man aged 35-49 years with Graves disease. The chain carries TRBV20-1 and TRBJ2-1, with 7 positions matching TRBD1. The CDR3 reads CSANRGTALNEQFF. The CDR3 DNA sequence: TGCAGTGCTAATAGGGGGACAGCTCTTAATGAGCAGTTCTTC.